The 2 T cell receptor beta chains given below trace back to one sample, sequenced in a study of tissue T cells after allogeneic stem cell transplantation. TCRdb keeps only in-frame clones here, not all; method: immunoSEQ multiplex PCR. The sample carries over a thousand clones, around four fifths recorded once. The sample was blood, taken at autopsy. These receptors were collected from a male patient aged 60 or older with steroid-refractory graft-versus-host disease after an allogeneic stem cell transplant. Among the T cells, some may be from the graft donor.

This rearrangement joins TRBV28 to TRBJ1-5; no firm D call. Trimming took 6 bases from V and 0 from J, leaving 12 bases between them. The length of the CDR3 is 15 residues. The germline gives CDR1 MDHEN, CDR2 SYDVKM. Written as DNA, the CDR3 is TGTGCCAGCAGAGCGGGGAGGGATAGCAATCAGCCCCAGCATTTT. It specifies CASRAGRDSNQPQHF.

The CDR3 protein is CASSAGQDASLYGYTF. CDR3 coding DNA: TGTGCCAGCAGTGCAGGACAGGACGCCAGTCTATATGGCTACACCTTC. V gene TRBV2 combines with J gene TRBJ1-2; TRBD1 matches 7 bases. This CDR3 region has 16 residues. Germline values: CDR1 SNHLY, CDR2 FYNNEI. The V segment lost 4 bases and the J segment 5 bases; nucleotides outside the gene matches: 13.